The clone carrying this T cell receptor beta chain was seen only once. Antigen unknown. This same CDR3 is encoded by further DNA sequences in the sample. Germline V CDR1 and CDR2: SGDLS, YYNGEE. V was shortened by 0 bases and J by 2 bases, with 2 bases between the two germline ends. The CDR3 loop spans 13 amino acids. Naivety among CD8 cells was defined by CD45RO negativity and positive CCR7 selection, thereby excluding terminally differentiated effector memory CD45RA+ cells. Donors, healthy HIV-negative adults, lacked recent acute infections or vaccinations. The source of the sample is a study of shared clonotypes between healthy human individuals. Study-wide findings and caveats: Only blood was sampled, and tissue TCR repertoires likely differ from blood ones. Even with large depth, rarefaction showed that sorted-subset sequencing was incomplete. Shared clonotypes across all four donors exceeded non-shared ones in generation probability.

TCRdb's copy holds only in-frame clones and misses some; the assay was immunoSEQ multiplex PCR. The sample holds some 2.1 million clones, about 93% seen once. V and J are TRBV9 and TRBJ1-4; D gene unclear. The receptor was isolated from a man between 18 and 35 years old in good health. Some clones in this sample may be carry-over from other donors' samples. Sequencing was performed on naive CD8+ T cells from PBMCs. For the CDR3, the DNA is TGTGCCAGCAGCGTAGCCACTAATGAAAAACTGTTTTTT. It translates to CASSVATNEKLFF.